The 25 T cell receptor beta chains listed next were all sequenced from one sample in a study of cytomegalovirus exposure and HLA in healthy donors. The PCR used 60 Vbeta and 13 Jbeta primers. The table came from immunoSEQ multiplex PCR; TCRdb's copy has only in-frame clones and leaves some out. The table records roughly 200,000 clones, approximately 78% of them present only once. The sample was PBMCs. The receptors shown here come from a woman aged 25 to 39 in good health and CMV-seropositive.

This chain connects TRBV7-2 to TRBJ2-3; TRBD2 matches 8 bases. Germline CDR1 SGHTA, CDR2 FQGNSA. The junction had 5 bases not matched to a gene; V was cut back by 4 bases and J by 2 bases. This CDR3 contains 15 residues. The chain's CDR3 is CASSYGAGATDTQYF. Written as DNA, the CDR3 is TGTGCCAGCAGCTACGGAGCGGGGGCCACAGATACGCAGTATTTT.

This clone has a handful of counts. DNA of the CDR3: TGTGCCAGCAGCCCCAGAGGGAACTCCAATGAGCAGTTCTTC. It specifies CASSPRGNSNEQFF. The gene calls are TRBV9 and TRBJ2-1; D is possibly TRBD2 (5 bases). The CDR3 contains 14 residues. Germline CDR1 SGDLS, CDR2 YYNGEE. Trimming removed 4 bases at V and 6 bases at J, with 14 bases between.

The V call is TRBV2, the J call TRBJ2-4, with a weak D call TRBD1 (5 bases). V lost 6 bases and J 3 bases, leaving 15 bases between the germline ends. This CDR3 contains 15 residues. CDR1 and CDR2 from the germline V gene are SNHLY and FYNNEI. CDR3 residues: CASSFTAGIKNIQYF. For the CDR3, the DNA is TGTGCCAGCAGCTTCACCGCAGGGATCAAAAACATTCAGTACTTC.

The chain uses TRBV27 and TRBJ2-1; 9 bases align to TRBD2. The ends lost 7 bases at V and 7 bases at J; junction bases unmatched: 5. Germline V lookup: CDR1 MNHEY, CDR2 SMNVEV (reference sequence). This CDR3 comprises 13 residues. The CDR3 loop is CASNGGRENEQFF. The CDR3 nucleotides read TGTGCCAGCAACGGCGGGAGGGAAAATGAGCAGTTCTTC.

The CDR3 region has the DNA TGTGCCAGCAGCGTAGGTCACAGGGGTACCGATACGCAGTATTTT. Translating it yields CASSVGHRGTDTQYF. V and J are TRBV9 and TRBJ2-3; TRBD1 matches 7 bases. With 0 bases clipped from V and 6 bases from J, the junction kept 7 bases outside the gene matches. The CDR3 is made up of 15 amino acids. Looked up from germline, CDR1 is SGDLS and CDR2 is YYNGEE.

This chain links TRBV5-6 with TRBJ2-1, with 9 bases that match TRBD2. J gave up 8 bases and V 0 bases, and 6 bases lay outside the gene matches. CDR1 is SGHDT and CDR2 is YYEEEE in the germline V gene. CDR3 length: 15 residues. In DNA form, the CDR3 reads TGTGCCAGCAGCTTGGGACTAGCGGAAAACGATGAGCAGTTCTTC. It encodes CASSLGLAENDEQFF.

This clone was observed once. The CDR3 sequence is CASILSGITDTQYF. CDR3 DNA: TGTGCCAGCATCCTGAGCGGGATCACAGATACGCAGTATTTT. The chain combines TRBV7-8 with TRBJ2-3; TRBD2 matches 7 bases. Per germline, CDR1 SGHVS and CDR2 FQNEAQ. J lost 2 bases, V lost 7 bases, and 6 bases had no gene match. This CDR3 spans 14 amino acids. The full variable domain, its missing parts supplied by reference TRBV7-8 and TRBJ2-3, is GAGVSQSPRYKVAKRGQDVALRCDPISGHVSLFWYQQALGQGPEFLTYFQNEAQLDKSGLPSDRFFAERPEGSVSTLKIQRTQQEDSAVYLCASILSGITDTQYFGPGTRLTVL.

This clone came up once. This rearrangement joins TRBV7-6 to TRBJ2-3; 7 bases fit TRBD2. Per germline, CDR1 SGHVS and CDR2 FNYEAQ. The CDR3 has 16 residues. Trimming at V came to 4 bases and at J to 2 bases, leaving 9 bases not matched to a gene. CDR3 in amino acids: CASSSQTSANTDTQYF. The CDR3, as DNA: TGTGCCAGCAGCTCGCAAACTAGCGCCAACACAGATACGCAGTATTTT. The variable domain in full, with the rest retrieved from reference TRBV7-6 and TRBJ2-3, is GAGVSQSPRYKVTKRGQDVALRCDPISGHVSLYWYRQALGQGPEFLTYFNYEAQQDKSGLPNDRFSAERPEGSISTLTIQRTEQRDSAMYRCASSSQTSANTDTQYFGPGTRLTVL.

CDR3 in amino acids: CAWSVRQDGNYGYTF. The CDR3 nucleotides are TGTGCCTGGAGTGTACGACAGGACGGTAACTATGGCTACACCTTC. V usage is TRBV30 and J usage is TRBJ1-2; tentatively, D is TRBD1 (6 bases). The germline V and J ends were trimmed by 0 bases and 1 base, with 12 bases remaining between them. Germline CDR1 and CDR2: GTSNPN and SVGIG (reference sequence). CDR3 size: 15 residues.

The V gene is TRBV7-6, the J gene TRBJ2-4; 7 bases map to TRBD1. CDR3 size: 15 residues. Germline V gives CDR1 SGHVS, CDR2 FNYEAQ. Trimming cost V 5 bases and J 9 bases; bases outside gene matches: 13. The DNA for the CDR3 is TGTGCCAGCAGCCCCACAGGGGCCCCCTCGGGCATTCAGTACTTC. As protein: CASSPTGAPSGIQYF.

This chain connects TRBV7-2 to TRBJ2-7, with D possibly matching TRBD2 (7 bases). The CDR3 is 14 residues long. Germline CDR1 reads SGHTA; CDR2 reads FQGNSA. Trimming took off 6 bases at V and 0 bases at J, with 12 bases between the two ends. In nucleotides, the CDR3 is TGTGCCAGCAGTCTAGGGGGGGCCTCCTACGAGCAGTACTTC. It specifies CASSLGGASYEQYF.

CDR3 residues: CASSWTSGPSYEQYF. In nucleotides, the CDR3 is TGTGCCAGCAGTTGGACTAGCGGGCCCTCCTACGAGCAGTACTTC. This chain connects TRBV27 to TRBJ2-7; TRBD2 aligns across 11 bases. The V gene end was trimmed by 4 bases and the J gene end by 0 bases; junction bases not matched to a gene: 2. CDR1 MNHEY and CDR2 SMNVEV come from the germline V gene (reference sequence). This CDR3 spans 15 amino acids.

The CDR3 DNA reads as TGTGCCAGTACCCCAACTCATAGCGGAAATTCCTACAATGAGCAGTTCTTC. Its protein product is CASTPTHSGNSYNEQFF. V is TRBV19 and J is TRBJ2-1; tentatively, D is TRBD2 (6 bases). The germline CDR1 and CDR2 sequences are LNHDA and SQIVND (reference sequence). The CDR3 is 17 residues long. V was pared by 7 bases and J by 1 base, with 20 bases between.

The chain employs TRBV13 and TRBJ2-7; D is unresolved. With 5 bases removed from V and 2 bases from J, the gap between germline ends came to 10 bases. The CDR3 contains 13 residues. Germline lookup yields CDR1 PRHDT and CDR2 FYEKMQ (reference sequence). The CDR3 DNA sequence: TGTGCCAGCAGCCTCGGGTCGACCTACGAGCAGTACTTC. Translation gives CASSLGSTYEQYF.

This rearrangement joins TRBV25-1 to TRBJ1-5, with 8 bases aligning to TRBD1. J lost 7 bases, V lost 4 bases, and 6 bases had no gene match. This CDR3 has 14 residues. The V gene's germline CDR1 is MGHDK and CDR2 SYGVNS. The CDR3 nucleotides read TGTGCCAGCAGTGCCCAGGGGGCGCGGCAGCCCCAGCATTTT. Its protein is CASSAQGARQPQHF.

The CDR3 protein is CASRRGQGSNQPQHF. The CDR3 coding sequence is TGTGCCAGCAGACGAGGACAGGGTAGCAATCAGCCCCAGCATTTT. This rearrangement joins TRBV6-6 to TRBJ1-5, with 8 bases fitting TRBD1. With 6 bases clipped from V and 0 bases from J, the junction kept 4 bases outside the gene matches. The germline CDR1 and CDR2 sequences are MNHNY and SVGAGI (reference sequence). The CDR3 covers 15 residues.

The chain joins TRBV6-1 to TRBJ1-6, with D possibly being TRBD1 (6 bases). The V and J ends lost 0 bases and 8 bases respectively, with 17 bases between them. The CDR3 runs to 17 residues. Germline V gives CDR1 MNHNS, CDR2 SASEGT. CDR3 in DNA: TGTGCCAGCAGTGAAGCGCTGGCAGGGGTGTATTATTCACCCCTCCACTTT. Translation: CASSEALAGVYYSPLHF.

The chain has TRBV5-1 and TRBJ1-6, with 7 nucleotides matching TRBD1. The V gene's germline CDR1 is SGHRS and CDR2 YFSETQ. V shed 4 bases and J 5 bases; nucleotides not matched to a gene: 12. The CDR3 runs 17 residues. The CDR3 protein is CASSPQPPTGDNSPLHF. For the CDR3, the DNA is TGCGCCAGCAGCCCTCAACCACCTACAGGGGATAATTCACCCCTCCACTTT.

The table lists this clone with a few counts. The chain is built from TRBV5-4 and TRBJ2-5; possibly TRBD1 for D (6 bases). The CDR3 is 16 residues long. Per germline, CDR1 SGHNT and CDR2 YYREEE (reference sequence). Trimming took 0 bases from V and 7 from J, leaving 19 bases between them. For the CDR3, the DNA is TGTGCCAGCAGCTTGGCGAAGACAGGCACCGGAGGGACCCAGTACTTC. It translates to CASSLAKTGTGGTQYF.

With respect to this clone: Other DNA sequences of this sample code for an identical CDR3. This chain's CDR3 is CATGGPGNTEAFF. The CDR3 nucleotides read TGTGCTACGGGGGGACCCGGGAACACTGAAGCTTTCTTT. The V gene is TRBV10-3, the J gene TRBJ1-1, with a possible D match to TRBD1 (5 bases). The CDR3 is 13 amino acids. The germline V gene has CDR1 ENHRY and CDR2 SYGVKD.

The chain combines TRBV5-1 with TRBJ1-1; D unresolved. Per the germline V gene, CDR1 is SGHRS and CDR2 is YFSETQ. With 4 bases removed from V and 4 bases from J, the gap between germline ends came to 14 bases. CDR3 length equals 14 residues. CDR3 in DNA: TGCGCCAGCAGCCCCAATCTGTCGGGCACTGAAGCTTTCTTT. It codes for CASSPNLSGTEAFF.

The gene calls are TRBV9 and TRBJ2-3; TRBD1 matches at 7 bases. The CDR3 runs 15 residues. Germline V gene data show CDR1 as SGDLS and CDR2 as YYNGEE. Germline trimming cut 6 bases from V and 2 bases from J; bases unmatched to any gene: 9. CDR3 in DNA: TGTGCCAGCACGACAGGGTCCCATTACACAGATACGCAGTATTTT. This codes for CASTTGSHYTDTQYF.

The rearrangement uses TRBV5-6 and TRBJ2-7, with 9 bases lining up with TRBD1. The length of the CDR3 is 14 residues. Germline CDR1 reads SGHDT; CDR2 reads YYEEEE. V dropped 7 bases and J dropped 1; count of bases not matched to a gene: 6. The DNA of the CDR3 is TGTGCCAGCTCCATCGGGACAGGGTCCTACGAGCAGTACTTC. It is translated as CASSIGTGSYEQYF.

The chain's CDR3 is CASSLYGANTQYF. For the CDR3, the DNA is TGTGCCAGCAGTTTATATGGGGCAAATACGCAGTATTTT. V and J are TRBV27 and TRBJ2-3; tentative D call: TRBD1 (5 bases). CDR3 length equals 13 residues. Germline CDR1 is MNHEY and CDR2 is SMNVEV (reference sequence). The ends were cut back, 1 base at V and 7 bases at J, with 9 bases in the middle.

The V gene is TRBV27, the J gene TRBJ2-3, with D possibly being TRBD2 (6 bases). The CDR3 is made up of 17 amino acids. The ends were cut back, 8 bases at V and 1 base at J, with 22 bases in the middle. Germline CDR1 MNHEY, CDR2 SMNVEV (reference sequence). Written as DNA, the CDR3 is TGTGCCAGCTCCCCACTCTCCGGGACTGGACGCACAGATACGCAGTATTTT. Residues: CASSPLSGTGRTDTQYF.